A selection of T cell receptor beta chains follows, all from one sample in a study of blood T cell repertoires in COVID-19. Data came from immunoSEQ multiplex PCR; TCRdb stores just in-frame clones and leaves some out. This table holds around 140,000 clones, around 87% found once. The specimen sequenced was PBMCs or T cells enriched from blood (not recorded which). The receptors were gathered from a man aged 55 to 69 who had recovered from COVID-19. CDR3s include the opening cysteine and the closing phenylalanine or tryptophan. D genes are given only for firm matches. Part of the rows lack a size; the others show once, few, many or a class for expanded clones.

D	V	J	size	DNA	CDR3
-	TRBV19	TRBJ1-5	few	TGTGCCAGTAGTATGGACACCATTCAGCCCCAGCATTTT	CASSMDTIQPQHF
-	TRBV9	TRBJ1-4	-	TGTGCCAGCAGCGGACCGGGGGAAAAACTGTTTTTT	CASSGPGEKLFF
-	TRBV7-3	TRBJ2-7	few	TGTGCCAGCAGCTTAGGGCCCTCGGTCTACGAGCAGTACTTC	CASSLGPSVYEQYF
TRBD2	TRBV18	TRBJ2-3	-	TGTGCCAGCTCACCAGTGCGGACTAGCGGACACACAGATACGCAGTATTTT	CASSPVRTSGHTDTQYF
TRBD1	TRBV7-9	TRBJ2-5	-	TGTGCCAGCAGCTTAGATCAGGGGGCCCAGTACTTC	CASSLDQGAQYF
-	TRBV6-2/TRBV6-3	TRBJ1-5	-	TGTGCCAGCAGTTCTACAACAGGGCTGGGAAATCAGCCCCAGCATTTT	CASSSTTGLGNQPQHF
-	TRBV11-2	TRBJ2-7	-	TGTGCCAGCAGCTTGTCAGGCCGCATCTACGAGCAGTACTTC	CASSLSGRIYEQYF
TRBD1	TRBV6-4	TRBJ1-5	-	TGTGCCAGCAGTGACAACAGGGGCTATCAGCCCCAGCATTTT	CASSDNRGYQPQHF
TRBD1	TRBV10-3	TRBJ2-2	-	TGTGCCATCAGTGAGTCGGTCTCGACAGGGGGGGATAACACCGGGGAGCTGTTTTTT	CAISESVSTGGDNTGELFF
-	TRBV11-2	TRBJ2-7	-	TGTGCCAGCAGCCCACAAAGGGGGAGCTACGAGCAGTACTTC	CASSPQRGSYEQYF
-	TRBV5-1	TRBJ2-2	few	TGCGCCAGCAGCTTGAAGACTAGTGATAAAGCCGGGGAGCTGTTTTTT	CASSLKTSDKAGELFF
TRBD1	TRBV5-4	TRBJ2-7	-	TGTGCCAGCAGCTCCCGGGACAGAGCCTCCTACGAGCAGTACTTC	CASSSRDRASYEQYF
-	TRBV18	TRBJ2-2	-	TGTGCCAGCTCATCCTACTCGGGCACCGGGGAGCTGTTTTTT	CASSSYSGTGELFF
-	TRBV4-2	TRBJ2-3	-	TGTGCCAGCAGCCAACTCAGGGGCAGCACAGATACGCAGTATTTT	CASSQLRGSTDTQYF
-	TRBV18	TRBJ1-1	-	TGTGCCAGCTCATCCCGACAGGTGGGAGAGACTGAAGCTTTCTTT	CASSSRQVGETEAFF
-	TRBV2	TRBJ2-3	-	TGTGCCAGCAGTCTAACCGGTCCCAGCTTCCCCGGGGATACGCAGTATTTT	CASSLTGPSFPGDTQYF
-	TRBV15	TRBJ1-1	-	TGTGCCACCAGCAGAGTCCCAGGGCCCCTGAACACTGAAGCTTTCTTT	CATSRVPGPLNTEAFF
TRBD2	TRBV10-3	TRBJ2-2	-	TGTGCCATCAGTGAGTCCCCTAGCGGGGGCGCGAGAACCGGGGAGCTGTTTTTT	CAISESPSGGARTGELFF
-	TRBV2	TRBJ2-5	once	TGTGCCAGTCTCCTCCCGGGGTGGGGATACCAAGAGACCCAGTACTTC	CASLLPGWGYQETQYF
-	TRBV3-1/TRBV3-2	TRBJ1-1	-	TGTGCCTGCGGGGGGGGGCACACTGAAGCTTTCTTT	CACGGGHTEAFF
-	TRBV1	TRBJ1-5	few	TGCCTTACTCAAGAGGGAACAGGGCGTCATCAGCCCCAGCATTTT	CLTQEGTGRHQPQHF
-	TRBV9	TRBJ1-1	-	TGTGCCAGCAGCACAATCAGGGCTGGTGAAGCTTTCTTT	CASSTIRAGEAFF
TRBD2	TRBV18	TRBJ2-1	-	TGTGCCAGCTCACCATTGGGAGCGGGAGAAGTTAATGAGCAGTTCTTC	CASSPLGAGEVNEQFF
-	TRBV28	TRBJ1-1	once	TGTGCCAGCGACAGATGGAACACTGAAGCTTTCTTT	CASDRWNTEAFF